This T cell receptor (beta chain) was sequenced in a study of cytomegalovirus exposure and HLA in healthy donors. Use of 60 Vbeta and 13 Jbeta primers characterized the PCR. Clones were sequenced by immunoSEQ multiplex PCR, and TCRdb holds only the in-frame ones, with some missing. The sample table sets out approximately 140,000 clones. This CDR3 is 14 amino acids long. Germline CDR1 and CDR2: LNHDA and SQIVND (reference sequence). V shed 2 bases and J shed 8 bases, with 15 bases lying between them. Sequenced input: PBMCs. This chain links TRBV19 with TRBJ1-2; the D gene is possibly TRBD1 (5 bases). The TCR originated in a woman in her forties in good health and CMV-seronegative. This CDR3 is CASSIRAGWLGYTF. CDR3 in DNA: TGTGCCAGTAGTATACGGGCAGGGTGGTTGGGCTACACCTTC.